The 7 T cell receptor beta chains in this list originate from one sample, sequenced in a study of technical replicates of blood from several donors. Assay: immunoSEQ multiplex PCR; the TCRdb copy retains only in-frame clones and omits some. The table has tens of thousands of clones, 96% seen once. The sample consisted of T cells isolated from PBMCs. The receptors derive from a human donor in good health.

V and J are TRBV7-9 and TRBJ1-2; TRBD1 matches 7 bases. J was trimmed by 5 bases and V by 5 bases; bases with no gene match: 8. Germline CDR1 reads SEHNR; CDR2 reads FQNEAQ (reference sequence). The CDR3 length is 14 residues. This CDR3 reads CASSPTGDRYGYTF. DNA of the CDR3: TGTGCCAGCAGCCCTACAGGGGATCGGTATGGCTACACCTTC.

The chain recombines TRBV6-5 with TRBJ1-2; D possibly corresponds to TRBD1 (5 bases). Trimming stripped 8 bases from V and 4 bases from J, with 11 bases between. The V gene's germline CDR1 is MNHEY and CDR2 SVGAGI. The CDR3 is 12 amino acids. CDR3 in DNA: TGTGCCAGCGGTGAACAGGTCTATGGCTACACCTTC. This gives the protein CASGEQVYGYTF.

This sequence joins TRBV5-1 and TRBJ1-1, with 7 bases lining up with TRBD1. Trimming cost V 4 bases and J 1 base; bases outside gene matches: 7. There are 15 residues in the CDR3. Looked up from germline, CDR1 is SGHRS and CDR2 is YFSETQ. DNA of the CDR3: TGCGCCAGCAGCCTGATAGGGGGCCGGAACACTGAAGCTTTCTTT. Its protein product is CASSLIGGRNTEAFF.

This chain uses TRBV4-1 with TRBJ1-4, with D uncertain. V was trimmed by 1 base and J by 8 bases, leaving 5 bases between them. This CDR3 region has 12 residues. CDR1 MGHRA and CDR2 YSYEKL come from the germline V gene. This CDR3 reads CASSQVLEKLFF. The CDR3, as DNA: TGCGCCAGCAGCCAAGTTCTGGAAAAACTGTTTTTT.

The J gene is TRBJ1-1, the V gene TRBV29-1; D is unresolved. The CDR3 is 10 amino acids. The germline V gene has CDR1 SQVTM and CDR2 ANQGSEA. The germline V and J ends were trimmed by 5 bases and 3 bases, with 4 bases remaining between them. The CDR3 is CSVSDTEAFF. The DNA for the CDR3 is TGCAGCGTTTCGGACACTGAAGCTTTCTTT.

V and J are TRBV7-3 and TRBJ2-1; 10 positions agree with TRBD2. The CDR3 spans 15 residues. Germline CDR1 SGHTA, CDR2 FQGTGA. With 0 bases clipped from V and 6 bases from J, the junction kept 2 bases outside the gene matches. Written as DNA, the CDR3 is TGTGCCAGCAGCTTAACAAGCGGGGGGGGCAATGAGCAGTTCTTC. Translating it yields CASSLTSGGGNEQFF.

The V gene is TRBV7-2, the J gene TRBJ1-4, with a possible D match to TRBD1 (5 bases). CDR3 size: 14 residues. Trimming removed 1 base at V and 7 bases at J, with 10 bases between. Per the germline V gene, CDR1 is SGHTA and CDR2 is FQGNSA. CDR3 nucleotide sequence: TGTGCCAGCAGCTTAGTTCAGGGTTCTGAAAAACTGTTTTTT. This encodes CASSLVQGSEKLFF. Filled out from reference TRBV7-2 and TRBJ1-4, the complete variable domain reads GAGVSQSPSNKVTEKGKDVELRCDPISGHTALYWYRQSLGQGLEFLIYFQGNSAPDKSGLPSDRFSAERTGGSVSTLTIQRTQQEDSAVYLCASSLVQGSEKLFFGSGTQLSVL.